This TCR beta chain was recorded in a study of T cell responses to AZD1222 COVID-19 vaccine. General study findings and limits: The donor cohort was predominantly white British with a female majority, and clonal diversity may have been underestimated.

Details on this clone: Its antigen is as yet unknown.

TCRdb keeps only in-frame clones here, not all; method: immunoSEQ multiplex PCR. Of 140,000 or so clones in the sample, over 75% were seen once. The sequence derives from an adult in good health. The sample here was peripheral blood, taken on day 0 of AZD1222 vaccination.

The CDR3 nucleotides are TGTGCCAGCGGTGCCGGGACAGTCAAGTATGGCTACACCTTC. Protein product: CASGAGTVKYGYTF. The V gene is TRBV27, the J gene TRBJ1-2, with TRBD1 matching 7 bases. CDR1 is MNHEY, CDR2 SMNVEV, per germline (reference sequence). The trim removed 8 bases at V and 5 bases at J, leaving 11 bases unmatched. There are 14 residues in the CDR3.